This T cell receptor (beta chain) was sequenced for a study of T cell responses to AZD1222 COVID-19 vaccine. Broader study findings: A rise in Spike-specific TCR breadth and depth followed two AZD1222 doses. White British ancestry dominated among donors, who included more females, and clonal diversity was possibly underestimated. Seropositive status at baseline applied to only 6 or 7 AZD1222 recipients.

Details on this clone: Its specificity is not known. Compared with germline, one end of the junction differs, possibly owing to a read error.

Produced via immunoSEQ multiplex PCR; TCRdb's table is partial and in-frame only. Of some 150,000 clones listed, approximately 92% are singletons. This CDR3 comprises 13 residues. This chain uses TRBV12-3 or TRBV12-4 with TRBJ1-2; D perhaps matches TRBD1 (6 bases). The specimen was peripheral blood, collected 28 days after the second AZD1222 dose. This clonotype originated in an adult who received the AZD1222 COVID-19 vaccine. Written as DNA, the CDR3 is TGTGCCAGCAGTCCCAGACAGGCTTGGAGGCTTGCCTTC. Translation: CASSPRQAWRLAF.